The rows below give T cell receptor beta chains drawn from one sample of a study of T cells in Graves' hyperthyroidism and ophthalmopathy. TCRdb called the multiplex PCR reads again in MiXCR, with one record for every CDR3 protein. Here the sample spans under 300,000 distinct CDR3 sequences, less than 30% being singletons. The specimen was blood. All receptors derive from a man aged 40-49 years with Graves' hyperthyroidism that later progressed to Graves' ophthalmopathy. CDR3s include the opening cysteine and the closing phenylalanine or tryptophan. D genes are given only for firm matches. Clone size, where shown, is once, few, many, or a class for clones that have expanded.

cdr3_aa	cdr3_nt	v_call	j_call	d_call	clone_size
CASSPGLGSRNF	TGTGCCAGCAGCCCCGGACTGGGTTCGAGGAACTTC	TRBV28	TRBJ2-7	.	many
CATSSGSVAKNIQYF	TGTGCCACCAGCAGCGGGAGCGTAGCCAAAAACATTCAGTACTTC	TRBV15	TRBJ2-4	.	many
CSASRRETATYEQYF	TGCAGTGCTTCCCGAAGGGAGACCGCGACCTACGAGCAGTACTTC	TRBV20-1	TRBJ2-7	.	.
CASKEAGTNYGYTF	TGCGCCAGCAAGGAAGCAGGGACTAACTATGGCTACACCTTC	TRBV5-1	TRBJ1-2	.	many
CATSDRSLQETQYF	TGTGCCACCAGTGACAGGTCCCTCCAAGAGACCCAGTACTTC	TRBV24-1	TRBJ2-5	.	many
CASSQDEGTEAFF	TGCGCCAGCAGCCAAGATGAGGGGACTGAAGCTTTCTTT	TRBV4-1	TRBJ1-1	.	many
CASSLVPAGNTGELFF	TGCGCCAGCAGCTTGGTCCCGGCAGGGAACACCGGGGAGCTGTTTTTT	TRBV5-1	TRBJ2-2	.	many
CSVTSGRAVTGELFF	TGCAGCGTGACTAGCGGGAGGGCCGTAACCGGGGAGCTGTTTTTT	TRBV29-1	TRBJ2-2	TRBD2	.
CASSFSDSQETQYF	TGCGCCAGCAGCTTCTCGGACAGCCAAGAGACCCAGTACTTC	TRBV5-1	TRBJ2-5	.	many
CASNFIRAGGNQPQHF	TGTGCCAGCAACTTTATTCGGGCCGGGGGCAATCAGCCCCAGCATTTT	TRBV28	TRBJ1-5	.	many
CASRIKGPGNTIYF	TGTGCCAGTAGAATCAAGGGGCCCGGAAACACCATATATTTT	TRBV5-6	TRBJ1-3	.	many
CASSYSMETQYF	TGTGCCAGCAGTTACTCGATGGAGACCCAGTACTTC	TRBV6-2/TRBV6-3	TRBJ2-5	.	.
CAWSAGDNQPQHF	TGTGCCTGGAGTGCAGGGGACAATCAGCCCCAGCATTTT	TRBV30	TRBJ1-5	.	many
CSTTGPSGNTIYF	TGCAGCACTACCGGGCCCTCTGGAAACACCATATATTTT	TRBV29-1	TRBJ1-3	.	many
CASFPNTANTEAFF	TGTGCCAGCTTCCCCAACACTGCGAACACTGAAGCTTTCTTT	TRBV6-5	TRBJ1-1	.	many
CASRPTGPETQYF	TGCGCCAGCAGGCCTACTGGGCCGGAGACCCAGTACTTC	TRBV5-1	TRBJ2-5	.	many
CASSVSVNTEAFF	TGTGCCAGCAGTGTCTCAGTGAACACTGAAGCTTTCTTT	TRBV12-3/TRBV12-4	TRBJ1-1	.	many
CASSSPLGAQYF	TGTGCCAGCAGCTCCCCCCTAGGGGCCCAGTACTTC	TRBV7-2	TRBJ2-5	.	.
CASSLREGHNSNQPQHF	TGTGCCAGCAGCCTCCGGGAGGGACATAATAGCAATCAGCCCCAGCATTTT	TRBV27	TRBJ1-5	.	many
CATAMNTGELFF	TGTGCCACGGCGATGAACACCGGGGAGCTGTTTTTT	TRBV10-3	TRBJ2-2	.	many
CASSHAPDTNYGYTF	TGTGCCAGCAGCCACGCTCCCGACACAAACTATGGCTACACCTTC	TRBV11-1	TRBJ1-2	.	many
CASSYSGGEVEAFF	TGTGCCAGCAGTTACTCGGGGGGGGAAGTTGAAGCTTTCTTT	TRBV6-5	TRBJ1-1	.	many
CASSGGTGGHEQYF	TGTGCCAGCAGCGGCGGGACAGGGGGTCACGAGCAGTACTTC	TRBV9	TRBJ2-7	TRBD1	many